The next 10 T cell receptor beta chains were all read from a single sample in a study of sequential checkpoint blockade in melanoma. Assay: immunoSEQ multiplex PCR; the TCRdb copy retains only in-frame clones and omits some. The sample has 9,000 to 10,000 clones, roughly 78% seen once. Treatment here: randomized to nivolumab then ipilimumab (arm A) or the reverse (arm B). This sample comprised CD8+ T cells sorted from blood (inferred from file names), obtained from a patient given nivolumab and ipilimumab in sequence. These receptors were collected from a human donor with melanoma.

This clone was counted only a few times. The chain links TRBV5-1 to TRBJ1-1, with 7 bases lining up with TRBD1. The CDR3 is 12 amino acids. J lost 8 bases, V lost 4 bases, and 5 bases had no gene match. Germline assignment: CDR1 SGHRS and CDR2 YFSETQ. The DNA of the CDR3 is TGCGCCAGCAGCCCAGAGACAGGGGAAGCTTTCTTT. It yields the protein CASSPETGEAFF.

This clone was observed once. The genes are TRBV5-1 and TRBJ1-1; a possible D gene is TRBD1 (5 bases). The CDR3 length is 13 residues. The germline CDR1 and CDR2 sequences are SGHRS and YFSETQ. Trimming took 4 bases from V and 10 from J, leaving 17 bases between them. The CDR3 region is CASSLQEEGVAFF. CDR3 bases: TGCGCCAGCAGCCTGCAAGAGGAAGGGGTAGCTTTCTTT.

With respect to this clone: At one boundary the junction diverges from the germline segment, which might be a read error. The V gene is TRBV25-1, the J gene TRBJ1-6; no reliable D call. The V gene's germline CDR1 is MGHDK and CDR2 SYGVNS. The length of the CDR3 is 14 residues. The CDR3 DNA is TGTGCCAGCAGTGACTCTGACTATAATCCACCCCTCCACTTT. Encoded protein: CASSDSDYNPPLHF.

This chain connects TRBV18 to TRBJ1-2; 7 bases fit TRBD1. Germline V gene sequence: CDR1 KGHSH, CDR2 LQKENI. Trimming removed 3 bases from V and 12 bases from J; junction bases left unmatched: 10. The CDR3 is 13 amino acids. CDR3 sequence (DNA): TGTGCCAGCTCACCGGAGACAGGGACTCCTAACACCTTC. The encoded protein is CASSPETGTPNTF.

The V gene is TRBV5-1, the J gene TRBJ2-7, with TRBD2 matching over 10 bases. CDR3 length equals 14 residues. From germline, CDR1 is SGHRS and CDR2 YFSETQ. V lost 2 bases and J lost 4; bases outside the gene matches: 3. Here the CDR3 reads CASSLGTSVYEQYF. The CDR3 nucleotides read TGCGCCAGCAGCTTAGGGACTAGCGTTTACGAGCAGTACTTC. Drawing the rest from reference TRBV5-1 and TRBJ2-7, the complete variable domain is KAGVTQTPRYLIKTRGQQVTLSCSPISGHRSVSWYQQTPGQGLQFLFEYFSETQRNKGNFPGRFSGRQFSNSRSEMNVSTLELGDSALYLCASSLGTSVYEQYFGPGTRLTVT.

This chain joins TRBV4-3 and TRBJ2-7; 8 nucleotides line up with TRBD2. Trimming removed 3 bases from V and 1 base from J; junction bases left unmatched: 8. The CDR3 has 16 residues. Germline V gives CDR1 LGHNA, CDR2 YSLEER. The DNA of the CDR3 is TGCGCCAGCAGCCACTCCGTTAGCGGGGCTTCCTACGAGCAGTACTTC. Its translation: CASSHSVSGASYEQYF.

The V gene is TRBV28, the J gene TRBJ2-5; possibly TRBD2 for D (5 bases). Trimming pared 2 bases from V and 4 bases from J, leaving 11 bases between. The length of the CDR3 is 14 residues. The V gene's germline CDR1 is MDHEN and CDR2 SYDVKM. CDR3 amino acids: CASSLPASLETQYF. The CDR3 DNA sequence: TGTGCCAGCAGTTTACCCGCTAGCTTAGAGACCCAGTACTTC.

This clone was detected only once. The chain is built from TRBV6-6 and TRBJ2-1; D gene uncertain. The CDR3 contains 13 residues. V was shortened by 0 bases and J by 6 bases, with 6 bases between the two germline ends. Germline assignment: CDR1 MNHNY and CDR2 SVGAGI (reference sequence). CDR3 in amino acids: CASSYSSGNEQFF. The CDR3 DNA reads TGTGCCAGCAGTTACTCGTCCGGCAATGAGCAGTTCTTC.

J is TRBJ1-2 and V is TRBV7-6; weak D call: TRBD1 (5 bases). The CDR3 spans 17 residues. Per the germline V gene, CDR1 is SGHVS and CDR2 is FNYEAQ. Trimming pared 6 bases from V and 4 bases from J, leaving 24 bases between. This chain's CDR3 is CASSPRGGSPVGYGYTF. CDR3 DNA sequence: TGTGCCAGCAGTCCTCGGGGGGGGTCGCCGGTAGGCTATGGCTACACCTTC. Combining the CDR3 with reference TRBV7-6 and TRBJ1-2 gives the whole variable domain GAGVSQSPRYKVTKRGQDVALRCDPISGHVSLYWYRQALGQGPEFLTYFNYEAQQDKSGLPNDRFSAERPEGSISTLTIQRTEQRDSAMYRCASSPRGGSPVGYGYTFGSGTRLTVV.

This clone showed up just a few times. The rearrangement links TRBV4-3 to TRBJ2-1; 13 bases fit TRBD2. V dropped 1 base and J dropped 8; count of bases not matched to a gene: 8. The germline V gene encodes CDR1 LGHNA and CDR2 YSLEER. The CDR3 extends over 17 amino acids. The CDR3 spells CASSQGTSGSRGDEQFF. CDR3 coding DNA: TGCGCCAGCAGCCAAGGGACTAGCGGGAGCCGAGGGGATGAGCAGTTCTTC.